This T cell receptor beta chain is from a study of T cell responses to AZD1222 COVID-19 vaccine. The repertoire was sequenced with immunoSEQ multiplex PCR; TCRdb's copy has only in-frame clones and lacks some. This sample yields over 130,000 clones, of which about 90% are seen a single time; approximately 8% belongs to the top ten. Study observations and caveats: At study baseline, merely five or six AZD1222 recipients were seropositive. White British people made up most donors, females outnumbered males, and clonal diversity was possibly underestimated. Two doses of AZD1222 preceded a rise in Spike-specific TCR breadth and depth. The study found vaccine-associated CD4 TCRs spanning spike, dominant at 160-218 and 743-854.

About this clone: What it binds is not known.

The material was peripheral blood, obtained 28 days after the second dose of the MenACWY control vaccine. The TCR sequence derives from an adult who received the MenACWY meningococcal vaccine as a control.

CDR3 loop: CATSRDEVRLNEKLFF. As DNA, the CDR3 is TGTGCCACCAGCAGAGATGAGGTCAGGCTTAATGAAAAACTGTTTTTT. V usage is TRBV15 and J usage is TRBJ1-4, with unresolved D. Trimming took 0 bases from V and 4 from J, leaving 12 bases between them. Germline CDR1 LNHNV, CDR2 YYDKDF (reference sequence). The CDR3 loop spans 16 amino acids.